Shown below are 26 T cell receptor beta chains from a single sample sequenced in a study of human T cells and chemical hapten exposure (dated by TCRdb to the early 2020s). Library method: RACE. The data were produced on a NextSeq 500. The raw public data were reprocessed by TCRdb itself: fastp quality trimming at Q25, MiXCR clonotype calling, in-frame beta chains only. Each entry is one CDR3 protein sequence, shown with its most common DNA and genes. The sample contains 300,000 to 350,000 distinct CDR3 sequences, under 8% of them found a single time. Roughly 8% of the sample belongs to the ten largest clones. The meaning of the sample's time point label: patch test 1, 2 weeks after DPC sensitization. The meaning of the sample's treatment or condition label: therapeutic diphenylcyclopropenone sensitization with weekly scalp DPC. Sequenced material: whole blood, taken in connection with sensitization to the hapten diphenylcyclopropenone (DPC). The source is a woman between 18 and 30 years old with alopecia areata. Some clones in this sample may be carry-over from other donors' samples.

The CDR3 sequence: CASSYPGSPDTQYF. The CDR3 DNA is TGTGCCAGCAGCTACCCCGGCAGCCCAGATACGCAGTATTTT. This chain links TRBV7-2 with TRBJ2-3, with no clear D. This CDR3 contains 14 residues. Germline V gene lookup returns CDR1 SGHTA and CDR2 FQGNSA. V was shortened by 4 bases and J by 4 bases, with 12 bases between the two germline ends.

This clonotype was observed a few times. The V gene is TRBV7-2, the J gene TRBJ1-3; 8 nucleotides line up with TRBD1. The junction had 6 bases not matched to a gene; V was cut back by 4 bases and J by 4 bases. CDR1 is SGHTA, CDR2 FQGNSA, per germline. This CDR3 region has 15 residues. The CDR3 is CASSSWTGSGNTIYF. For the CDR3, the DNA is TGTGCCAGCAGCTCCTGGACAGGGTCGGGAAACACCATATATTTT.

This clonotype was detected ten times or more. The chain carries TRBV27 and TRBJ1-6; weak D call: TRBD1 (6 bases). The CDR3 runs 18 residues. The germline V gene encodes CDR1 MNHEY and CDR2 SMNVEV (reference sequence). V shed 4 bases and J shed 5 bases, with 21 bases lying between them. The CDR3 DNA sequence: TGTGCCAGCAGTTCTCCGGGGGGCTCGCTAGGGGATAATTCACCCCTCCACTTT. As protein: CASSSPGGSLGDNSPLHF.

This clonotype was seen at least ten times. The V and J genes are TRBV7-8 and TRBJ2-2; 8 bases are a match to TRBD2. V gave up 5 bases and J gave up 6 bases; unmatched junction bases: 5. This CDR3 is built from 14 residues. Per germline, CDR1 SGHVS and CDR2 FQNEAQ. CDR3 amino acids: CASSLRGDPGELFF. Written as DNA, the CDR3 is TGTGCCAGCAGCCTGCGGGGGGACCCCGGGGAGCTGTTTTTT.

The chain has TRBV7-8 and TRBJ1-5, with D hard to call. The length of the CDR3 is 14 residues. Germline CDR1 reads SGHVS; CDR2 reads FQNEAQ. V lost 7 bases and J lost 9, with 19 bases in between. The CDR3 loop is CASNQQTGSLPQHF. The CDR3 nucleotides are TGTGCCAGCAACCAACAAACGGGCAGTCTGCCCCAGCATTTT.

This clonotype was seen ten or more times. The chain links TRBV12-3 or TRBV12-4 to TRBJ2-3; 7 bases fit TRBD1. The CDR3 is 12 residues long. With 11 bases clipped from V and 3 bases from J, the junction kept 5 bases outside the gene matches. Here the CDR3 DNA reads TGTGCCGGGCAGGGGGAGACAGATACGCAGTATTTT. Its protein is CAGQGETDTQYF.

This clonotype was recorded at least ten times. The gene calls are TRBV28 and TRBJ1-1; 8 nucleotides agree with TRBD1. The CDR3 consists of 13 residues. J lost 3 bases, V lost 6 bases, and 3 bases had no gene match. Germline loops: CDR1 MDHEN, CDR2 SYDVKM. The CDR3 reads CASRLTGDTEAFF. CDR3 sequence (DNA): TGTGCCAGCAGATTGACAGGGGACACTGAAGCTTTCTTT.

This clonotype was seen more than once but under ten times. The CDR3 region is CASSPWKSTDTQYF. CDR3 nucleotides: TGTGCCAGCAGCCCCTGGAAGAGCACAGATACGCAGTATTTT. The rearrangement joins TRBV7-2 to TRBJ2-3; D unclear. The CDR3 has 14 amino acids. The V and J ends lost 5 bases and 0 bases respectively, with 9 bases between them. The germline V gene encodes CDR1 SGHTA and CDR2 FQGNSA.

This clonotype was detected a few times. V and J are TRBV2 and TRBJ1-2; 11 nucleotides match TRBD1. The germline V gene has CDR1 SNHLY and CDR2 FYNNEI. V was clipped by 6 bases and J by 4 bases; unmatched bases: 4. The CDR3 spans 14 residues. The CDR3 loop reads CASSGTGGGYGYTF. CDR3 coding DNA: TGTGCCAGCAGCGGGACAGGGGGAGGCTATGGCTACACCTTC.

This rearrangement joins TRBV27 to TRBJ1-1; 9 nucleotides agree with TRBD1. The CDR3 spans 15 residues. The V gene end was trimmed by 6 bases and the J gene end by 2 bases; junction bases not matched to a gene: 7. The germline V gene has CDR1 MNHEY and CDR2 SMNVEV (reference sequence). The CDR3 spells CASRLRDRVNTEAFF. In nucleotides, the CDR3 is TGTGCCAGCAGACTCCGGGACAGGGTCAACACTGAAGCTTTCTTT.

This clonotype was seen at least ten times. The chain has TRBV2 and TRBJ1-5, with 7 bases lining up with TRBD1. Germline CDR1 SNHLY, CDR2 FYNNEI. CDR3 size: 14 residues. V gave up 4 bases and J gave up 3 bases; unmatched junction bases: 3. The DNA of the CDR3 is TGTGCCAGCAGTGGGACAGGAAACAATCAGCCCCAGCATTTT. It specifies CASSGTGNNQPQHF. Supplemented by reference TRBV2 and TRBJ1-5, the full variable domain reads EPEVTQTPSHQVTQMGQEVILRCVPISNHLYFYWYRQILGQKVEFLVSFYNNEISEKSEIFDDQFSVERPDGSNFTLKIRSTKLEDSAMYFCASSGTGNNQPQHFGDGTRLSIL.

A single count supports this clonotype. A much larger clone differs by one base, so this may be a read error. The CDR3 reads CASSQETGGGGDEQLF. The CDR3 bases are TGCGCCAGCAGCCAGGAGACAGGGGGCGGAGGTGATGAGCAGTTGTTC. The genes are TRBV4-3 and TRBJ2-1, with 10 bases matching TRBD1. The CDR3 has 16 amino acids. Germline lookup yields CDR1 LGHNA and CDR2 YSLEER.

Notes on this clonotype: A much larger clone lies a single base off, so this may be a read error. The CDR3 sequence: CASSSRLAGRRDTQYF. For the CDR3, the DNA is TGTGCCAGCAGCTCCCGCCTAGCGGGGCGGAGAGATACGCAGTATTTT. This chain joins TRBV13 and TRBJ2-3; TRBD2 matches 9 bases. This CDR3 has 16 amino acids. Trimming removed 4 bases from V and 5 bases from J; junction bases left unmatched: 10. The germline CDR1 and CDR2 sequences are PRHDT and FYEKMQ (reference sequence).

This rearrangement joins TRBV20-1 to TRBJ2-2, with a weak D call TRBD2 (5 bases). The CDR3 is made up of 13 amino acids. Germline loops: CDR1 DFQATT, CDR2 SNEGSKA (reference sequence). V was clipped by 3 bases and J by 0 bases, with 5 bases between them. The CDR3 is CSASGANTGELFF. DNA of the CDR3: TGCAGTGCTAGCGGGGCGAACACCGGGGAGCTGTTTTTT.

The sample holds many counts of this clonotype. This chain uses TRBV7-2 with TRBJ2-5; 9 bases agree with TRBD2. This CDR3 region has 17 residues. Germline CDR1 and CDR2: SGHTA and FQGNSA. V lost 1 base to trimming and J lost 4 bases; unmatched junction nucleotides: 10. This CDR3 is CASSLGGRGGRSETQYF. CDR3 DNA sequence: TGTGCCAGCAGCTTAGGAGGGCGGGGGGGCCGGTCAGAGACCCAGTACTTC.

Only a few counts were recorded for this clonotype. The rearrangement joins TRBV2 to TRBJ2-1; 7 bases map to TRBD2. This CDR3 is built from 15 residues. J was trimmed by 2 bases and V by 4 bases; bases with no gene match: 5. Germline CDR1 SNHLY, CDR2 FYNNEI. The CDR3 loop is CASSGSSGTYNEQFF. Here the CDR3 DNA reads TGTGCCAGCAGTGGGTCTAGCGGAACCTACAATGAGCAGTTCTTC.

This clonotype has at least ten counts. The chain couples TRBV27 to TRBJ1-2; TRBD1 might be the D (6 bases). This CDR3 region has 14 residues. From germline, CDR1 is MNHEY and CDR2 SMNVEV (reference sequence). Trimming took off 8 bases at V and 6 bases at J, with 19 bases between the two ends. The CDR3 sequence: CASSRGGRRDGYTF. CDR3 nucleotides: TGTGCCAGCTCCCGCGGGGGGCGAAGGGATGGCTACACCTTC.

The table lists this clonotype with many counts. The J gene is TRBJ2-3, the V gene TRBV3-1; D is unresolved. CDR1 and CDR2 from the germline V gene are LGHDT and YNNKEL (reference sequence). V lost 0 bases and J 6 bases, leaving 10 bases between the germline ends. The CDR3 runs 14 residues. This chain's CDR3 is CASSQDKSRDTQYF. DNA for the CDR3: TGTGCCAGCAGCCAAGATAAGTCCAGGGATACGCAGTATTTT.

This clonotype has ten or more counts. The chain uses TRBV12-3 or TRBV12-4 and TRBJ2-1, with D tentatively TRBD1 or TRBD2 (5 bases each). Between the trimmed V and J ends, which lost 9 bases and 0 bases, there was a span of 12 bases. This CDR3 has 14 amino acids. The DNA for the CDR3 is TGTGCCAGTGGGACCAGTATCTCCTACAATGAGCAGTTCTTC. Protein sequence: CASGTSISYNEQFF.

This clonotype was recorded at least ten times. The chain joins TRBV28 to TRBJ2-7, with 8 nucleotides matching TRBD1. This CDR3 contains 15 residues. Per germline, CDR1 MDHEN and CDR2 SYDVKM. J lost 1 base, V lost 9 bases, and 11 bases had no gene match. CDR3 sequence: CASRSPGQESYEQYF. CDR3 DNA sequence: TGTGCCAGTAGGTCTCCGGGACAGGAGTCCTACGAGCAGTACTTC. Complete variable domain (other parts from reference TRBV28 and TRBJ2-7): DVKVTQSSRYLVKRTGEKVFLECVQDMDHENMFWYRQDPGLGLRLIYFSYDVKMKEKGDIPEGYSVSREKKERFSLILESASTNQTSMYLCASRSPGQESYEQYFGPGTRLTVT.

At least ten counts were recorded for this clonotype. The chain is built from TRBV20-1 and TRBJ2-3; TRBD2 matches at 7 bases. V lost 0 bases, J lost 1 base, and 1 base stayed unmatched. From germline, CDR1 is DFQATT and CDR2 SNEGSKA (reference sequence). The CDR3 has 14 amino acids. Here the CDR3 reads CSARDTSGTDTQYF. The CDR3 DNA follows: TGCAGTGCTAGAGACACTAGCGGCACAGATACGCAGTATTTT.

The chain employs TRBV25-1 and TRBJ2-1; 10 bases are a match to TRBD2. Per germline, CDR1 MGHDK and CDR2 SYGVNS. V shed 5 bases and J 9 bases; nucleotides not matched to a gene: 10. The length of the CDR3 is 15 residues. The CDR3 bases are TGTGCCAGCAGTCGAAGCGGGGGGGCGTTTATTGAGCAGTTCTTC. This sequence encodes CASSRSGGAFIEQFF.

The rearrangement links TRBV29-1 to TRBJ1-1; possibly TRBD1 for D (5 bases). The germline gives CDR1 SQVTM, CDR2 ANQGSEA. This CDR3 is built from 13 residues. Trimming removed 4 bases at V and 1 base at J, with 10 bases between. As DNA, the CDR3 is TGCAGCGTTGCAGGGTCTCGGAACACTGAAGCTTTCTTT. The encoded protein is CSVAGSRNTEAFF.

V usage is TRBV18 and J usage is TRBJ1-5, with TRBD1 as a possible D gene (5 bases). There are 14 residues in the CDR3. Germline V gene lookup returns CDR1 KGHSH and CDR2 LQKENI. Trimming shortened V by 3 bases and J by 2 bases, and 8 bases separated the two germline ends. This CDR3 reads CASSPGHGNQPQHF. Here the CDR3 DNA reads TGTGCCAGCTCACCGGGGCATGGCAATCAGCCCCAGCATTTT. The full variable domain, completed using reference TRBV18 and TRBJ1-5, is NAGVMQNPRHLVRRRGQEARLRCSPMKGHSHVYWYRQLPEEGLKFMVYLQKENIIDESGMPKERFSAEFPKEGPSILRIQQVVRGDSAAYFCASSPGHGNQPQHFGDGTRLSIL.

Only a few counts were recorded for this clonotype. The chain recombines TRBV7-2 with TRBJ1-6, with D uncertain. V lost 2 bases and J lost 13, with 12 bases in between. The CDR3 loop spans 13 amino acids. Germline V gives CDR1 SGHTA, CDR2 FQGNSA. The CDR3 loop reads CASSLSSRPPLHF. The CDR3 region has the DNA TGTGCCAGCAGCTTATCTAGCCGCCCGCCCCTCCACTTT.

This clonotype has a single count. V gene TRBV4-3 combines with J gene TRBJ1-1, with D perhaps matching TRBD1 (5 bases). Looked up from germline, CDR1 is LGHNA and CDR2 is YSLEER. V lost 0 bases, J lost 0 bases, and 11 bases lay in between. The CDR3 is 16 amino acids. CDR3 sequence (DNA): TGCGCCAGCAGCCAAGACGCCGGGACGCTGAACACTGAAGCTTTCTTT. Translation gives CASSQDAGTLNTEAFF.